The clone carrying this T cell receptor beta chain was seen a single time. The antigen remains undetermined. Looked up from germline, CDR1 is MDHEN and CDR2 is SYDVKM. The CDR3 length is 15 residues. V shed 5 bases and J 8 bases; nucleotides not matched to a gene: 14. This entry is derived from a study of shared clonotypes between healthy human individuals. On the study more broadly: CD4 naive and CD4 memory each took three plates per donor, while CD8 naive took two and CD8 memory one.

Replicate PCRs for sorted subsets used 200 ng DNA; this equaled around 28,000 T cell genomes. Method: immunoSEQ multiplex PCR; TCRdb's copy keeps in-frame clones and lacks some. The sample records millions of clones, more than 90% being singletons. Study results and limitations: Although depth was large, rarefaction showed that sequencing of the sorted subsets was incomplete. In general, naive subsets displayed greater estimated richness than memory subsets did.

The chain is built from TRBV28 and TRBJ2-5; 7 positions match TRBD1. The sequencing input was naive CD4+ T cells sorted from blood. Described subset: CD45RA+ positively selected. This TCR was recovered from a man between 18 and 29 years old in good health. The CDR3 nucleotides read TGTGCCAGCAGTACAGACAGGGATGCGTTTGAAACCCAGTACTTC. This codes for CASSTDRDAFETQYF.